This paragraph reports one TCR beta chain. Its antigen is as yet unknown. This table comes from immunoSEQ multiplex PCR, and its TCRdb copy is limited to in-frame clones, with some not included. The table lists 55,000 to 90,000 clones, approximately 80% of them singletons. These data belong to a study of OX40 agonist ivuxolimab in advanced cancers. As for the study in general: Head and neck, renal cell, melanoma or hepatocellular carcinoma were the cancers that dose-escalation patients had. Broader study findings: Expanded clones belonging to CD8+ T cells outnumbered, on average, those of CD4+.

The germline V gene encodes CDR1 LGHNA and CDR2 YNFKEQ. CDR3 length: 16 residues. Sample: CD4+ or CD8+ T cells sorted from blood, taken in a trial of the OX40 agonist ivuxolimab. This TCR came from an adult with an advanced solid tumor such as melanoma, head and neck, liver or kidney cancer. V usage is TRBV4-2 and J usage is TRBJ2-5, with TRBD1 matching 8 bases. Judging by the DNA end, TRBJ2-7 fits better; the J call may be wrong. The CDR3, as DNA: TGTGCCAGCAGCCAAGAAAGGACAGGGCTAACCTACGAGCAGTACTTC. The encoded protein is CASSQERTGLTYEQYF.